The 13 T cell receptor beta chains reported below all come from one sample, sequenced in a study of pediatric ulcerative colitis. Clones were sequenced by immunoSEQ multiplex PCR, and TCRdb holds only the in-frame ones, with some missing. The data contain roughly 38,000 clones, over 80% of them singletons. The source material was blood. The source is a girl aged 10-17 years with moderate ulcerative colitis.

CDR3 DNA: TGTGCCAGCAGTTTTTCAGGGGAGTGGGCCAATCAGCCCCAGCATTTT. This gives the protein CASSFSGEWANQPQHF. The rearrangement uses TRBV7-8 and TRBJ1-5; D may be TRBD1 (6 bases). Germline-derived CDR1 and CDR2 are SGHVS and FQNEAQ. V dropped 6 bases and J dropped 3 bases, with 18 bases sitting between them. This CDR3 comprises 16 residues. The full variable domain, with the rest looked up from reference TRBV7-8 and TRBJ1-5, is GAGVSQSPRYKVAKRGQDVALRCDPISGHVSLFWYQQALGQGPEFLTYFQNEAQLDKSGLPSDRFFAERPEGSVSTLKIQRTQQEDSAVYLCASSFSGEWANQPQHFGDGTRLSIL.

This chain uses TRBV5-4 with TRBJ2-3, with 10 bases lining up with TRBD2. CDR3 size: 16 residues. Germline assignment: CDR1 SGHNT and CDR2 YYREEE (reference sequence). The trim removed 6 bases at V and 3 bases at J, leaving 10 bases unmatched. The CDR3 loop reads CASTLSGRAGTDTQYF. The DNA of the CDR3 is TGTGCCAGCACCCTCAGCGGGAGGGCTGGAACAGATACGCAGTATTTT.

DNA of the CDR3: TGTGCCAGCAGCTTAGGTTGGACCACAGATACGCAGTATTTT. Amino acid sequence: CASSLGWTTDTQYF. The rearrangement links TRBV7-9 to TRBJ2-3; no definite D call. With 1 base removed from V and 2 bases from J, the gap between germline ends came to 7 bases. From germline, CDR1 is SEHNR and CDR2 FQNEAQ (reference sequence). CDR3 size: 14 residues.

This rearrangement joins TRBV27 to TRBJ1-1; possibly TRBD1 for D (5 bases). CDR1 and CDR2 from the germline V gene are MNHEY and SMNVEV (reference sequence). The CDR3 covers 14 residues. V lost 7 bases and J 4 bases, leaving 16 bases between the germline ends. CDR3 loop: CASTSGSLGTEAFF. DNA of the CDR3: TGTGCCAGCACCTCAGGGTCCCTGGGCACTGAAGCTTTCTTT.

The chain carries TRBV4-3 and TRBJ2-2; D ambiguous. Deletions cut 1 base from V and 7 bases from J, with 10 bases between. The CDR3 loop spans 14 amino acids. The germline CDR1 and CDR2 sequences are LGHNA and YSLEER. The CDR3 coding sequence is TGCGCCAGCAGCCAAGTAAGAAAGAACGGGGAGCTGTTTTTT. Amino acids: CASSQVRKNGELFF.

The rearrangement uses TRBV6-5 and TRBJ2-1; 8 bases line up with TRBD2. With V trimmed by 6 bases and J by 0 bases, 4 bases remained unmatched. CDR3 length: 15 amino acids. The V gene's germline CDR1 is MNHEY and CDR2 SVGAGI. CDR3 sequence reads: CASSPRGGSYNEQFF. The CDR3 DNA follows: TGTGCCAGCAGCCCACGGGGGGGCTCCTACAATGAGCAGTTCTTC.

The chain joins TRBV7-9 to TRBJ2-7; 8 bases agree with TRBD1. Per germline, CDR1 SEHNR and CDR2 FQNEAQ (reference sequence). Trimming at V came to 1 base and at J to 6 bases, leaving 2 bases not matched to a gene. The length of the CDR3 is 13 residues. CDR3 sequence (DNA): TGTGCCAGCAGCTTAGGGCAGGGGGCCGAGCAGTACTTC. Amino acid sequence: CASSLGQGAEQYF.

V usage is TRBV11-2 and J usage is TRBJ2-3, with D hard to call. Per germline, CDR1 SGHAT and CDR2 FQNNGV. This CDR3 is built from 15 residues. V was cut by 2 bases and J by 6 bases, with 15 bases left in between. The CDR3 spells CASSLWGQHGDTQYF. The CDR3 nucleotides read TGTGCCAGCAGCTTATGGGGTCAGCATGGGGATACGCAGTATTTT.

The rearrangement joins TRBV30 to TRBJ1-1; the D gene is possibly TRBD1 (5 bases). The CDR3 length is 12 residues. CDR1 is GTSNPN, CDR2 SVGIG, per germline (reference sequence). V shed 4 bases and J shed 7 bases, with 13 bases lying between them. In DNA form, the CDR3 reads TGTGCCTGGAAGGCGGGACTCGATGAAGCTTTCTTT. This encodes CAWKAGLDEAFF.

V gene TRBV4-1 combines with J gene TRBJ1-1, with D unclear. Trimming removed 3 bases from V and 0 bases from J, with 14 bases in between. This CDR3 spans 16 amino acids. Germline V gene data show CDR1 as MGHRA and CDR2 as YSYEKL. CDR3 amino acids: CASSHPQGLLNTEAFF. In DNA, the CDR3 is TGCGCCAGCAGCCACCCCCAAGGGCTACTGAACACTGAAGCTTTCTTT.

The rearrangement uses TRBV11-3 and TRBJ2-2; D ambiguous. CDR3 length: 13 residues. The germline V gene has CDR1 SGHNT and CDR2 YENEEA. V lost 2 bases and J 4 bases, leaving 5 bases between the germline ends. The CDR3 is CASSLLPTGELFF. Here the CDR3 DNA reads TGTGCCAGCAGCTTACTACCCACCGGGGAGCTGTTTTTT.

By share, this clone ranks as medium-sized. This chain uses TRBV27 with TRBJ1-4, with D possibly matching TRBD1 (5 bases). Trimming removed 4 bases at V and 4 bases at J, with 16 bases between. Per the germline V gene, CDR1 is MNHEY and CDR2 is SMNVEV (reference sequence). CDR3 length equals 16 residues. DNA for the CDR3: TGTGCCAGCAGTTCCGTTCGAGACAGCCTTAATGAAAAACTGTTTTTT. It yields the protein CASSSVRDSLNEKLFF.

The gene calls are TRBV27 and TRBJ2-6, with D tentatively TRBD1 (6 bases). V was pared by 6 bases and J by 4 bases, with 16 bases between. The CDR3 totals 16 residues. The germline gives CDR1 MNHEY, CDR2 SMNVEV (reference sequence). The CDR3: CASSQYYGTGANVLTF. For the CDR3, the DNA is TGTGCCAGCAGCCAATATTACGGGACAGGGGCCAACGTCCTGACTTTC.